The rows below give T cell receptor beta chains drawn from one sample of a study of identical twins. One entry per CDR3 protein results from TCRdb running MiXCR on the 5' RACE reads. The sample includes a few hundred thousand distinct CDR3 sequences, about 8.3% seen only once; the top ten take less than 4%. This same sample was also taken into another study, of yellow fever vaccine responses in identical twins.

Sequences were obtained from CD8+ T cells sorted from blood. These receptor sequences come from a young woman in good health. Each CDR3 is given with its conserved first and last residue. D genes are given only for firm matches. Some rows have no size entry. The others give once, few or many, or a class for an expanded clone.

>TRBD2|few|TRBV7-2|TRBJ2-7
TGTGCCAGCAGCTTCCAGGCAGCGGGAGCCTACGAGCAGTACTTC
CASSFQAAGAYEQYF
>TRBD1|few|TRBV20-1|TRBJ2-7
TGCAGTGCTAGAGATTTCTTAACAGGGGCAGGCTACGAGCAGTACTTC
CSARDFLTGAGYEQYF
>TRBD2|.|TRBV7-6|TRBJ2-2
TGTGCCAGCAGTCAATCGCGGCGGGGGGGTGTCACCGGGGAGCTGTTTTTT
CASSQSRRGGVTGELFF
>.|many|TRBV11-2|TRBJ2-3
TGTGCCAGCAGCTTAGGGCTTTCGACAGATACGCAGTATTTT
CASSLGLSTDTQYF
>.|many|TRBV29-1|TRBJ2-1
TGCAGCGCCGTAGGGGGGAATGAGCAGTTCTTC
CSAVGGNEQFF
>.|few|TRBV6-2/TRBV6-3|TRBJ2-1
TGTGCCAGCAGTTACGCCGACAATGAGCAGTTCTTC
CASSYADNEQFF
>.|few|TRBV3-1|TRBJ2-2
TGTGCCAGCAGCCAAGAGGCAGGGGGACTAGAGAACACCGGGGAGCTGTTTTTT
CASSQEAGGLENTGELFF
>.|many|TRBV29-1|TRBJ2-1
TGCAGCGGCTACGGGGCTTACAATGAGCAGTTCTTC
CSGYGAYNEQFF
>.|.|TRBV7-8|TRBJ2-7
TGTGCCAGCAGGTCCGGGGGGCGGGACGAGCAGTACTTC
CASRSGGRDEQYF
>.|many|TRBV11-2|TRBJ2-7
TGTGCCAGCAGCGAACCGGGACGGTACTACGAGCAGTACTTC
CASSEPGRYYEQYF
>TRBD1|.|TRBV12-3/TRBV12-4|TRBJ1-2
TGTGCCAGCAGCCCAGGGGGGTCCTATGGCTACACCTTC
CASSPGGSYGYTF
>TRBD1|.|TRBV27|TRBJ2-6
TGTGCCAGCAGCCGACAGGGATTCTCTGGGGCCAACGTCCTGACTTTC
CASSRQGFSGANVLTF
>.|many|TRBV5-6|TRBJ2-2
TGTGCCAGCAGCTTGGCGGGAGTGAGCACCGGGGAGCTGTTTTTT
CASSLAGVSTGELFF
>.|.|TRBV24-1|TRBJ2-1
TGTGCCACCAGTGATTTGATCACGGGGGATGAGCAGTTCTTC
CATSDLITGDEQFF
>.|many|TRBV29-1|TRBJ2-4
TGCAGCGTCGAAGGGAGATATAACATTCAGTACTTC
CSVEGRYNIQYF
>TRBD1|few|TRBV20-1|TRBJ2-2
TGCAGTGCCCCAGGACAGGGAGCGTCGACCGGGGAGCTGTTTTTT
CSAPGQGASTGELFF
>TRBD2|few|TRBV7-9|TRBJ2-1
TGTGCCAGCAGCTTAGCAACTAGCGGGGGAGAGGAGCAGTTCTTC
CASSLATSGGEEQFF
>TRBD1|.|TRBV12-3/TRBV12-4|TRBJ2-7
TGTGCCAGCAGTTCGACAGGGGGCCGAAGCTCCTACGAGCAGTACTTC
CASSSTGGRSSYEQYF
>.|few|TRBV5-6|TRBJ2-5
TGTGCCAGCAGCTTGGTACATTCCGACCCGGAGACCCAGTACTTC
CASSLVHSDPETQYF
>.|.|TRBV7-9|TRBJ2-1
TGTGCCAGCAGCTTAGGCCCGACTAGGAGCAATGAGCAGTTCTTC
CASSLGPTRSNEQFF
>.|many|TRBV6-2/TRBV6-3|TRBJ2-7
TGTGCCAGCAGTTACCCCTTGGGGGTCGAGCAGTACTTC
CASSYPLGVEQYF
>TRBD1|few|TRBV28|TRBJ1-2
TGTGCCAGCAGTTCCGGGACAGCAAACTATGGCTACACCTTC
CASSSGTANYGYTF
>.|many|TRBV4-2|TRBJ2-2
TGTGCCAGCAGCCAAGAGCCAGTGAACACCGGGGAGCTGTTTTTT
CASSQEPVNTGELFF
>.|many|TRBV4-3|TRBJ2-1
TGCGCCAGCAGCCAAGTTCTACTAGGGACTGAGCAGTTCTTC
CASSQVLLGTEQFF
>TRBD1|few|TRBV7-9|TRBJ1-1
TGTGCCAGCAGCTCGACCTCGACAGGGGAGAACACTGAAGCTTTCTTT
CASSSTSTGENTEAFF
>.|many|TRBV20-1|TRBJ2-7
TGCAGTGCTAGAGATGGCAACGGGGCGTCCTACGAGCAGTACTTC
CSARDGNGASYEQYF
>.|few|TRBV19|TRBJ2-1
TGTGCCAGTAGTATCGTCGGGGGGCCCCTCTACAATGAGCAGTTCTTC
CASSIVGGPLYNEQFF
>.|.|TRBV7-9|TRBJ1-6
TGTGCCAGCAGCTTAGTGTCGGCAGGTTCGGGTTCACCCCTCCACTTT
CASSLVSAGSGSPLHF
>.|many|TRBV4-3|TRBJ2-1
TGCGCCAGCAGCCAAGAAATATCGGATGAGCAGTTCTTC
CASSQEISDEQFF
>.|many|TRBV29-1|TRBJ2-5
TGCAGCGTTGATCATGGGGAGCCAAACTTC
CSVDHGEPNF
>.|many|TRBV25-1|TRBJ2-1
TGTGCCAGCAGTGAATGGCCCCCGCGGGGCTCCTACAATGAGCAGTTCTTC
CASSEWPPRGSYNEQFF
>.|many|TRBV7-8|TRBJ2-5
TGTGCCAGCAGCTTTCCGCAGGGCTGGACGAAAGAGACCCAGTACTTC
CASSFPQGWTKETQYF
>TRBD1|.|TRBV11-2|TRBJ2-5
TGTGCCAGCAGCCCCCGGACAGGCCTCCAACGGGAGACCCAGTACTTC
CASSPRTGLQRETQYF
>.|.|TRBV23-1|TRBJ1-5
TGCGCCAGCAGTGGGGACCGGGCCCCTCAGCCCCAGCATTTT
CASSGDRAPQPQHF
>.|.|TRBV20-1|TRBJ1-6
TGCAGTGCTACTAGTGGGGGGCAGGACTATTCACCCCTCCACTTT
CSATSGGQDYSPLHF
>.|.|TRBV25-1|TRBJ1-5
TGTGCCAGCAGTGAGGGCGGGTTTAATCAGCCCCAGCGTTTT
CASSEGGFNQPQRF
>TRBD2|.|TRBV7-9|TRBJ2-3
TGTGCCAGCAGCGGGTACAGCGGGGCGGTCACAGATACGCAGTATTTT
CASSGYSGAVTDTQYF
>.|.|TRBV6-1|TRBJ2-5
TGTGCCAGCAAAGACCAGTGGGGGGCGGGGTTAGCACAAGAGACCCAGTACTTC
CASKDQWGAGLAQETQYF
>TRBD1|many|TRBV6-1|TRBJ1-1
TGTGCCAGCAGTCAGCGATGGGGACAGATAAACACTGAAGCTTTCTTT
CASSQRWGQINTEAFF
>.|many|TRBV29-1|TRBJ1-1
TGCAGCGCCAGGGGAGGTCCTGAAGCTTTCTTT
CSARGGPEAFF
>.|many|TRBV29-1|TRBJ2-7
TGCAGCGTTGAAGATCGGGGCCGATCCTACGAGCAGTACTTC
CSVEDRGRSYEQYF
>.|few|TRBV27|TRBJ2-3
TGTGCCAGCAAGGCAACAGTGGTCCTGGACTCGAACTCAGATACGCAGTATTTT
CASKATVVLDSNSDTQYF
>.|few|TRBV5-1|TRBJ2-7
TGCGCCAGCAGTCCGGGGCCTCGGGACGAGCAGTACTTC
CASSPGPRDEQYF
>.|few|TRBV19|TRBJ2-1
TGTGCCAGTAGCCCACTACTTGAGGTCGGCGGGGATGAGCAGTTCTTC
CASSPLLEVGGDEQFF
>.|few|TRBV4-1|TRBJ1-6
TGCGCCAGCAGCCCGCCCCCCAGGGGAGGTTCACCCCTCCACTTT
CASSPPPRGGSPLHF
>.|.|TRBV6-6|TRBJ1-2
TGTGCCGGAGGTGATGGTTGGGGGCATGGCTACACCTTC
CAGGDGWGHGYTF
>TRBD2|many|TRBV5-1|TRBJ2-1
TGCGCCAGCAGGACTAGCGGGAGCCATGAGCAGTTCTTC
CASRTSGSHEQFF
>.|.|TRBV6-5|TRBJ2-4
TGTGCCAGCAGTTACTATGCCCTAGGCATTCAGTACTTC
CASSYYALGIQYF
>.|.|TRBV28|TRBJ2-6
TGTGCCAGCAGTTTTGGGGGATCTGGGGCCAACGTCCTGACTTTC
CASSFGGSGANVLTF
>.|few|TRBV12-3/TRBV12-4|TRBJ2-3
TGTGCCAGCAGTTTTGCGGTAGACACAGATACGCAGTATTTT
CASSFAVDTDTQYF
>TRBD2|few|TRBV6-4|TRBJ2-3
TGTGCCAGCAGAGAAACTAGCGGGGGGGCAGATACGCAGTATTTT
CASRETSGGADTQYF